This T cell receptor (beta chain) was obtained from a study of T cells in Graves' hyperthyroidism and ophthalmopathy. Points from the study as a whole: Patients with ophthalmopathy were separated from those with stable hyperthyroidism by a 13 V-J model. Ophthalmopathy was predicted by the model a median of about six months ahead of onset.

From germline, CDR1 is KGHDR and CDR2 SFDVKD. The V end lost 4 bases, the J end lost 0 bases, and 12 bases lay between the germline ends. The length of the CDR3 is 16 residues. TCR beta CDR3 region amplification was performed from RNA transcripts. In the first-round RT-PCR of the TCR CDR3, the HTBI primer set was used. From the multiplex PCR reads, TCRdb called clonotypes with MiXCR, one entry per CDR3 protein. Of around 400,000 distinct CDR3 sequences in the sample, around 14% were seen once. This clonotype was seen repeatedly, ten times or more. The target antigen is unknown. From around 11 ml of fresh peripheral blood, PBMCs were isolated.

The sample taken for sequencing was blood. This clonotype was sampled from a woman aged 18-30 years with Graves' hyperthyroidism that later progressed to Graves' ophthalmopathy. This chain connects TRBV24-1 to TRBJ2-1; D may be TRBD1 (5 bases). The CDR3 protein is CATSETGPSSYNEQFF. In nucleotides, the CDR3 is TGTGCCACCAGTGAAACAGGCCCGAGCTCCTACAATGAGCAGTTCTTC.